One and the same sample provided the 7 T cell receptor beta chains below, sequenced in a study of shared clonotypes between healthy human individuals. Data came from immunoSEQ multiplex PCR; TCRdb stores just in-frame clones and leaves some out. Here the sample spans some 1.4 million clones, roughly 96% being singletons. The specimen sequenced was naive CD4+ T cells sorted from blood. Indicated subset: CD45RA+ positively selected. These receptors were taken from a man between 25 and 39 years old in good health.

Comment on this clone: Other DNA sequences of this sample code for an identical CDR3. The V and J genes are TRBV2 and TRBJ2-7; 10 nucleotides line up with TRBD1. Per germline, CDR1 SNHLY and CDR2 FYNNEI. There are 14 residues in the CDR3. V lost 7 bases, J lost 0 bases, and 3 bases stayed unmatched. CDR3 nucleotides: TGTGCCAGCACTCGGACAGGGGGCTCCTACGAGCAGTACTTC. Its translation: CASTRTGGSYEQYF.

The V call is TRBV27, the J call TRBJ1-4, with D unresolved. The V end was cut by 2 bases, the J end by 8 bases, with 15 bases between. The length of the CDR3 is 15 residues. CDR1 and CDR2 from the germline V gene are MNHEY and SMNVEV (reference sequence). The CDR3 loop is CASSLRYRAGEKLFF. The CDR3 bases are TGTGCCAGCAGTTTACGTTACAGAGCGGGGGAAAAACTGTTTTTT.

This chain connects TRBV6-6 to TRBJ1-1, with D tentatively TRBD1 (6 bases). V lost 2 bases and J lost 0, with 7 bases in between. The CDR3 is 14 residues long. The V gene's germline CDR1 is MNHNY and CDR2 SVGAGI (reference sequence). CDR3 amino acids: CASSYRGMNTEAFF. In DNA, the CDR3 is TGTGCCAGCAGTTACAGGGGGATGAACACTGAAGCTTTCTTT.

Regarding this clone: The same CDR3 can be traced to other DNA sequences in this sample. The chain employs TRBV11-2 and TRBJ2-1, with 11 bases that match TRBD2. Losses at the gene ends were 1 base for V and 4 bases for J; bases not matched to a gene: 3. Germline V CDR1 and CDR2: SGHAT, FQNNGV. The CDR3 totals 16 residues. CDR3 sequence reads: CASSLVAGGVYNEQFF. The CDR3 nucleotides are TGTGCCAGCAGCTTAGTAGCGGGAGGGGTATACAATGAGCAGTTCTTC.

V is TRBV5-1 and J is TRBJ2-1; possibly TRBD2 for D (5 bases). From germline, CDR1 is SGHRS and CDR2 YFSETQ. Between the trimmed V and J ends, which lost 7 bases and 1 base, there was a span of 18 bases. This CDR3 is 16 amino acids long. CDR3 bases: TGCGCCAGCCGACCTATGAGGGTCCTTTCCTACAATGAGCAGTTCTTC. Translated: CASRPMRVLSYNEQFF.

The genes are TRBV11-2 and TRBJ2-7; 11 bases map to TRBD2. V was clipped by 7 bases and J by 6 bases; unmatched bases: 11. The length of the CDR3 is 15 residues. Germline V CDR1 and CDR2: SGHAT, FQNNGV. In DNA, the CDR3 is TGTGCCAGCACCGTAGGGGGACTAGCGGTTGGCGAGCAGTACTTC. Encoded protein: CASTVGGLAVGEQYF.

The chain recombines TRBV27 with TRBJ1-2; D possibly corresponds to TRBD1 (5 bases). The CDR3 has 16 amino acids. The germline CDR1 and CDR2 sequences are MNHEY and SMNVEV (reference sequence). Deletions cut 8 bases from V and 1 base from J, with 20 bases between. In DNA, the CDR3 is TGTGCCAGCTGTCCATCGGGGGGAAGGGGTAACTATGGCTACACCTTC. It yields the protein CASCPSGGRGNYGYTF.